This entry features one T cell receptor beta chain sequence. The antigen remains unidentified. The data derive from a study of T cell responses to AZD1222 COVID-19 vaccine. Sequencing was performed with immunoSEQ multiplex PCR; in TCRdb, only in-frame clones are kept and a portion is missing. This sample has roughly 65,000 clones, with around 78% found just once. Notes on the study in general: The repertoires were collected only after the peak T cell response. Clonal diversity was possibly underestimated, and the donors were mostly white British, with more females.

CDR1 is SGDLS, CDR2 YYNGEE, per germline. V lost 5 bases and J 1 base, leaving 9 bases between the germline ends. This CDR3 has 13 amino acids. J is TRBJ1-2 and V is TRBV9; weak D call: TRBD1 (6 bases). Sequenced material: peripheral blood, taken 28 days after the second AZD1222 dose. The receptor's source is an adult who received the AZD1222 COVID-19 vaccine. The CDR3 DNA follows: TGTGCCAGCAGAGAACAGGGTAACTATGGCTACACCTTC. Protein: CASREQGNYGYTF.